These T cell receptor beta chains were read from a single sample in a study of blood T cell repertoires in COVID-19. Libraries were prepared by immunoSEQ multiplex PCR; TCRdb keeps only in-frame clonotypes and omits some of them. This repertoire shows roughly 200,000 clones, around 81% found once; its top ten account for 4.4%. Sequencing used peripheral blood. Every receptor here comes from a man aged 45 to 65 with active or convalescent COVID-19. The CDR3 runs from the conserved cysteine through the conserved F or W. D genes are given only for firm matches. Rows give clone size only sometimes, using once, few, many, or a class for an expanded clone.

v_gene	d_gene	abundance	j_gene	CDR3nt	CDR3aa
TRBV30	.	once	TRBJ1-1	TGTGCCTGGAGCGGATTGGGCAGCGAAGCTTTCTTT	CAWSGLGSEAFF
TRBV30	.	.	TRBJ1-1	TGTGCCTGGGGGGGGACTCTCAGAGGCACTGAAGCTTTCTTT	CAWGGTLRGTEAFF
TRBV7-9	.	.	TRBJ2-2	TGTGCCAGCAGCATACGACTGGGTCTCGGGGAGCTGTTTTTT	CASSIRLGLGELFF
TRBV10-3	.	.	TRBJ1-3	TGTGCCATCAGTGATATGGGCGACACCATATATTTT	CAISDMGDTIYF
TRBV11-3	TRBD2	once	TRBJ2-1	TGTGCCAGCAGCTTAGGGCTAGCGGGGACCAATGAGCAGTTCTTC	CASSLGLAGTNEQFF
TRBV5-1	TRBD1	.	TRBJ1-5	TGCGCCAGCAGCTTGACAGGGGTTGGGGTTGACAATCAGCCCCAGCATTTT	CASSLTGVGVDNQPQHF
TRBV4-2	TRBD1	.	TRBJ1-1	TGTGCCAGCAGCCAAGTGCCGGGACAGGGGGCGGCGAACACTGAAGCTTTCTTT	CASSQVPGQGAANTEAFF
TRBV5-4	TRBD2	.	TRBJ2-5	TGTGCCAGCAGCTTGGGTCCCCTAGCGGTTGGGGAGACCCAGTACTTC	CASSLGPLAVGETQYF
TRBV7-2	.	.	TRBJ1-3	TGTGCCAGCACCCCGAGGCGCTCTGGAAACACCATATATTTT	CASTPRRSGNTIYF
TRBV5-6	.	once	TRBJ2-7	TGTGCCAGCAGCTCGCGATCAGAGCAGTACTTC	CASSSRSEQYF
TRBV4-3	.	.	TRBJ2-1	TGCGCCAGCAGCCACCCTGCGACGGCGGGTGAGCAGTTCTTC	CASSHPATAGEQFF
TRBV19	TRBD2	.	TRBJ2-4	TGTGCCAGTAGTTCGACTAGCGTGGGCAAAAACATTCAGTACTTC	CASSSTSVGKNIQYF
TRBV27	.	.	TRBJ1-2	TGTGCCAGCGGCGATTTAACAGGGTACGGCTACACCTTC	CASGDLTGYGYTF
TRBV19	TRBD1	.	TRBJ1-4	TGTGCCAGTACCCTCCGGGGCAGGGGGCGTCCAACTAATGAAAAACTGTTTTTT	CASTLRGRGRPTNEKLFF
TRBV5-1	.	few	TRBJ2-5	TGCGCCAGCAGCCGGAATACCGCGGGTAACCAAGAGACCCAGTACTTC	CASSRNTAGNQETQYF
TRBV7-6	TRBD2	.	TRBJ2-5	TGTGCCAGCAGCAGACGGACTAGCGGGGTGGGGACCCAGTACTTC	CASSRRTSGVGTQYF
TRBV2	.	.	TRBJ1-1	TGTGCCAGCAGAGGGACATCACAAAACACTGAAGCTTTCTTT	CASRGTSQNTEAFF
TRBV6-5	TRBD1	.	TRBJ1-5	TGTGCCAGCAGACCTAACAGGGGCAGCAATCAGCCCCAGCATTTT	CASRPNRGSNQPQHF
TRBV2	TRBD2	.	TRBJ2-1	TGTGCCAGCAGTCCTAGCGGGGGTCCCTACAATGAGCAGTTCTTC	CASSPSGGPYNEQFF
TRBV27	TRBD1	.	TRBJ1-1	TGTGCCAGCTCCCCGGGACAGGGTCAGACTGAAGCTTTCTTT	CASSPGQGQTEAFF
TRBV6-4	TRBD1	.	TRBJ1-1	TGTGCCAGCAAGGTCCGTAACAGGGGGCGTCGAACTGAAGCTTTCTTT	CASKVRNRGRRTEAFF